This entry lists 15 T cell receptor beta chains sequenced from one sample in a study of shared clonotypes between healthy human individuals. Sequenced by immunoSEQ multiplex PCR; TCRdb stores in-frame clones only, minus some. The sample gives 850,000 to 1,200,000 clones, 65% to 80% of which show up once; about 1.4% is in the top ten. The source material was memory CD4+ T cells sorted from blood. Subset defined: CD45RA-negative fraction. These receptors all come from a man between 18 and 29 years old in good health.

The rearrangement links TRBV27 to TRBJ1-1; D is perhaps TRBD1 (5 bases). The CDR3 is made up of 13 amino acids. The V end was cut by 3 bases, the J end by 7 bases, with 12 bases between. CDR1 and CDR2 (germline): MNHEY, SMNVEV (reference sequence). The CDR3 DNA reads TGTGCCAGCAGTTTCATGGGGGTTGGTGAAGCTTTCTTT. Its translation: CASSFMGVGEAFF.

This chain links TRBV15 with TRBJ2-7; perhaps D is TRBD1 or TRBD2 (5 bases each). This CDR3 region has 17 residues. Deletions cut 0 bases from V and 2 bases from J, with 17 bases between. Germline CDR1 LNHNV, CDR2 YYDKDF (reference sequence). The CDR3 spells CATSREKPGRGTYEQYF. The CDR3, as DNA: TGTGCCACCAGCAGAGAGAAACCGGGACGGGGCACCTACGAGCAGTACTTC.

This clone was detected a few times. V and J are TRBV30 and TRBJ1-5, with a tentative D call TRBD1 (6 bases). The CDR3 sequence is 16 residues long. The germline V gene has CDR1 GTSNPN and CDR2 SVGIG (reference sequence). V was pared by 0 bases and J by 2 bases, with 14 bases between. In nucleotides, the CDR3 is TGTGCCTGGAGTGTAGGGGGGGGGCGAGGCAATCAGCCCCAGCATTTT. As protein: CAWSVGGGRGNQPQHF.

This clone was detected only once. The genes are TRBV4-3 and TRBJ2-1; 11 bases line up with TRBD2. Germline V gene data show CDR1 as LGHNA and CDR2 as YSLEER. This CDR3 region has 21 residues. With V trimmed by 1 base and J by 2 bases, 16 bases remained unmatched. The CDR3 loop is CASSQVISTSGRIGPYNEQFF. The CDR3 DNA reads TGCGCCAGCAGCCAAGTTATTAGTACTAGCGGGAGAATCGGCCCCTACAATGAGCAGTTCTTC.

The sample holds a few counts of this clone. The V call is TRBV6-6, the J call TRBJ1-6, with no clear D. The CDR3 runs 15 residues. The germline gives CDR1 MNHNY, CDR2 SVGAGI (reference sequence). V was trimmed by 2 bases and J by 5 bases, leaving 10 bases between them. The DNA for the CDR3 is TGTGCCAGCAGTTACAACCCACAGAATAATTCACCCCTCCACTTT. It encodes CASSYNPQNNSPLHF.

The rearrangement uses TRBV7-9 and TRBJ1-5; 9 bases align to TRBD1. The CDR3 loop spans 14 amino acids. Germline assignment: CDR1 SEHNR and CDR2 FQNEAQ (reference sequence). Trimming removed 5 bases from V and 1 base from J; junction bases left unmatched: 0. This CDR3 is CASSTGGSNQPQHF. The CDR3 DNA sequence: TGTGCCAGCAGCACAGGGGGCAGCAATCAGCCCCAGCATTTT.

Many counts were recorded for this clone. This chain connects TRBV2 to TRBJ2-2; TRBD1 aligns across 7 bases. V shed 4 bases and J 6 bases; nucleotides not matched to a gene: 8. Germline V gene lookup returns CDR1 SNHLY and CDR2 FYNNEI. This CDR3 region has 15 residues. The CDR3: CASSVLSQGAGELFF. CDR3 DNA sequence: TGTGCCAGCAGTGTTCTCTCGCAGGGGGCCGGGGAGCTGTTTTTT.

V and J are TRBV10-2 and TRBJ1-5; D is possibly TRBD1 (5 bases). The V gene lost 0 bases and the J gene lost 2 bases, with 11 bases spanning the gap. CDR3 length: 16 residues. Germline CDR1 is WSHSY and CDR2 is SAAADI. CDR3 region: CASSESALGGNQPQHF. The CDR3 coding sequence is TGCGCCAGCAGTGAGTCGGCCTTGGGGGGCAATCAGCCCCAGCATTTT.

The chain joins TRBV5-1 to TRBJ2-2; 11 nucleotides match TRBD1. The CDR3 spans 14 residues. Germline CDR1 and CDR2: SGHRS and YFSETQ. The junction had 3 bases not matched to a gene; V was cut back by 7 bases and J by 4 bases. CDR3 bases: TGCGCCAGCGGACAGGGGGCGGGCACCGGGGAGCTGTTTTTT. This encodes CASGQGAGTGELFF.

As concerns this clone: Other DNA variants within this sample encode the same CDR3. V and J are TRBV30 and TRBJ1-1; D might be TRBD1 (5 bases). Germline V gene lookup returns CDR1 GTSNPN and CDR2 SVGIG (reference sequence). The CDR3 is 13 amino acids. Trimming left V 0 bases short and J 5 bases short, with 10 bases between. The CDR3 protein is CAWSVRRGTEAFF. The CDR3 DNA is TGTGCCTGGAGTGTACGGCGGGGGACTGAAGCTTTCTTT.

This clone was recorded once. The genes are TRBV10-3 and TRBJ2-3, with 9 nucleotides matching TRBD2. Germline-derived CDR1 and CDR2 are ENHRY and SYGVKD. V lost 6 bases and J lost 4; bases outside the gene matches: 5. The CDR3 sequence is 14 residues long. CDR3 residues: CAISPAGGADTQYF. The CDR3 DNA sequence: TGTGCCATCAGCCCAGCGGGAGGAGCAGATACGCAGTATTTT.

The rearrangement uses TRBV28 and TRBJ2-3; D is uncertain. Germline V CDR1 and CDR2: MDHEN, SYDVKM. Trimming removed 3 bases at V and 1 base at J, with 8 bases between. This CDR3 comprises 14 residues. CDR3 region: CASSFIQRTDTQYF. For the CDR3, the DNA is TGTGCCAGCAGTTTTATACAACGCACAGATACGCAGTATTTT.

This chain connects TRBV6-5 to TRBJ1-1; no clear D. The length of the CDR3 is 14 residues. CDR1 MNHEY and CDR2 SVGAGI come from the germline V gene. V gave up 4 bases and J gave up 1 base, with 10 bases separating them. The CDR3 protein is CASSFGQPNTEAFF. The CDR3 DNA reads TGTGCCAGCAGTTTCGGGCAGCCGAACACTGAAGCTTTCTTT.

The rearrangement uses TRBV6-5 and TRBJ1-4; D not resolved. This CDR3 contains 14 residues. With 6 bases removed from V and 0 bases from J, the gap between germline ends came to 8 bases. Looked up from germline, CDR1 is MNHEY and CDR2 is SVGAGI. The CDR3: CASSSRPTNEKLFF. The DNA for the CDR3 is TGTGCCAGCAGCTCGAGACCAACTAATGAAAAACTGTTTTTT.

The chain joins TRBV2 to TRBJ2-2; possibly TRBD1 for D (6 bases). The CDR3 spans 14 residues. Trimming took off 6 bases at V and 4 bases at J, with 12 bases between the two ends. Germline CDR1 SNHLY, CDR2 FYNNEI. DNA for the CDR3: TGTGCCAGCAGCGTACAGGGTAGCACCGGGGAGCTGTTTTTT. It encodes CASSVQGSTGELFF. Based on the CDR3 plus reference TRBV2 and TRBJ2-2, the full variable domain is EPEVTQTPSHQVTQMGQEVILRCVPISNHLYFYWYRQILGQKVEFLVSFYNNEISEKSEIFDDQFSVERPDGSNFTLKIRSTKLEDSAMYFCASSVQGSTGELFFGEGSRLTVL.